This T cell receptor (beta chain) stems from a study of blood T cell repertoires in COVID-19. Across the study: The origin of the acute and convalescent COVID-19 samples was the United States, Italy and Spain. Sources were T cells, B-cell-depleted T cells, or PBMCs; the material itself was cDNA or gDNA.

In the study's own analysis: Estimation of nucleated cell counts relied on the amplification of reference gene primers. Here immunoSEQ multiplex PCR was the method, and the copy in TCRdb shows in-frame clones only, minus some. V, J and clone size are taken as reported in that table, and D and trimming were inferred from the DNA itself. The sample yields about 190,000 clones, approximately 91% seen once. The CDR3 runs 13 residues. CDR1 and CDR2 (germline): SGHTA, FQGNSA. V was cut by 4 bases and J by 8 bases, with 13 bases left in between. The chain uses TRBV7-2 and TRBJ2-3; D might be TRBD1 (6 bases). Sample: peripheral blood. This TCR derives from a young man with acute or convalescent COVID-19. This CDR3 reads CASSSTGIGTQYF. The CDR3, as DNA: TGTGCCAGCAGCTCAACAGGGATAGGTACGCAGTATTTT.